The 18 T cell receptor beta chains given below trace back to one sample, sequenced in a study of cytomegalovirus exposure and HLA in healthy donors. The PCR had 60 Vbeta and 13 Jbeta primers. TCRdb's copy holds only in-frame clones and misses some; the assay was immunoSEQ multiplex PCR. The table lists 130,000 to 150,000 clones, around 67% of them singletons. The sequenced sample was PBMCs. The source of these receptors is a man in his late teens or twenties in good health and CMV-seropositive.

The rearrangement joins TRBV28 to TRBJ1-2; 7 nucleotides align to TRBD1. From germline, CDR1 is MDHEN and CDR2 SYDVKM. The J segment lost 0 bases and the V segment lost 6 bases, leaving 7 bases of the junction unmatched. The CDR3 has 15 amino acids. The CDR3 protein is CASSTGTEANYGYTF. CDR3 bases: TGTGCCAGCAGCACCGGGACAGAGGCTAACTATGGCTACACCTTC.

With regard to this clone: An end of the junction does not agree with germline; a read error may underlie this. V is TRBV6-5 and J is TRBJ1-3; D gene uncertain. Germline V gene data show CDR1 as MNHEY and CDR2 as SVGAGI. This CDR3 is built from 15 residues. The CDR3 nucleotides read TGTGCCAGCAGTTACTCTGGGAGCTCTGGAGACACCATATATTTT. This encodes CASSYSGSSGDTIYF.

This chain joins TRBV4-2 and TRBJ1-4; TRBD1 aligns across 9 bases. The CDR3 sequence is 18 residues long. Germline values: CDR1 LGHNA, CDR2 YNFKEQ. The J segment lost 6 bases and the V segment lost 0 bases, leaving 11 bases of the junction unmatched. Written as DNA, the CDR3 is TGTGCCAGCAGCCAAGAGACAGGGGGTAGGGGTAAGGATGAAAAACTGTTTTTT. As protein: CASSQETGGRGKDEKLFF.

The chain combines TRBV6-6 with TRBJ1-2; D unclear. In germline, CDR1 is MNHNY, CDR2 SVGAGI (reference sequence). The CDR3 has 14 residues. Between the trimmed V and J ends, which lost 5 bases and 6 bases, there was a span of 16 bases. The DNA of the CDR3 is TGTGCCAGCAGTGGGCGCCAAAGAGCCGATGGCTACACCTTC. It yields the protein CASSGRQRADGYTF.

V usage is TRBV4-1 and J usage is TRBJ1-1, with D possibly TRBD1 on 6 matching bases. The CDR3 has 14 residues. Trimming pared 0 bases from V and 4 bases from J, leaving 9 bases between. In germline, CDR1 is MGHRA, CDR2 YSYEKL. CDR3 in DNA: TGCGCCAGCAGCCAAGATCCCAGGGGCACTGAAGCTTTCTTT. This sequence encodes CASSQDPRGTEAFF.

The CDR3 sequence is CASTGDRTSYNEQFF. CDR3 nucleotide sequence: TGTGCCAGCACCGGGGACAGGACAAGTTACAATGAGCAGTTCTTC. J is TRBJ2-1 and V is TRBV2; TRBD1 aligns across 8 bases. This CDR3 is built from 15 residues. Germline V gives CDR1 SNHLY, CDR2 FYNNEI. With 7 bases clipped from V and 4 bases from J, the junction kept 9 bases outside the gene matches.

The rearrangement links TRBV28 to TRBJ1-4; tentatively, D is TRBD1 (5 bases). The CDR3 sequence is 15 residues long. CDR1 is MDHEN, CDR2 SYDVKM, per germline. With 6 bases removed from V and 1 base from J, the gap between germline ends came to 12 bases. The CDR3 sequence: CASRLGGVTNEKLFF. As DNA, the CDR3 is TGTGCCAGCAGACTCGGGGGGGTAACTAATGAAAAACTGTTTTTT.

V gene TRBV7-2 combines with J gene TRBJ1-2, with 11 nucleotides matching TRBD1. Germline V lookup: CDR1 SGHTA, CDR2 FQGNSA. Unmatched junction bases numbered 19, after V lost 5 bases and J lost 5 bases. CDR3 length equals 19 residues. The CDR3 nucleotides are TGTGCCAGCAGCCCTAGGCCTTTGAGGACAGGGGGCGGCTCATATGGCTACACCTTC. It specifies CASSPRPLRTGGGSYGYTF.

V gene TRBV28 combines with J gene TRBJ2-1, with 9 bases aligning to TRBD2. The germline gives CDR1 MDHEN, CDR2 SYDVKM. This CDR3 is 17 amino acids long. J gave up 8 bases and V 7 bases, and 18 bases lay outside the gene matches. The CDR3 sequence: CASTPLRLAEEGDEQFF. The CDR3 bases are TGTGCCAGCACCCCGCTGAGACTAGCGGAAGAAGGGGATGAGCAGTTCTTC. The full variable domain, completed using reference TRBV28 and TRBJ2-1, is DVKVTQSSRYLVKRTGEKVFLECVQDMDHENMFWYRQDPGLGLRLIYFSYDVKMKEKGDIPEGYSVSREKKERFSLILESASTNQTSMYLCASTPLRLAEEGDEQFFGPGTRLTVL.

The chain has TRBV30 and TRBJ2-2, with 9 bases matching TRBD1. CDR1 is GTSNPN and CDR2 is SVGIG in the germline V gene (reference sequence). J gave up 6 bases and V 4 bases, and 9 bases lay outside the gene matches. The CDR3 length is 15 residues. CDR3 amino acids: CAWTRGTGHAGELFF. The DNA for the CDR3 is TGTGCCTGGACTCGGGGGACAGGGCACGCCGGGGAGCTGTTTTTT.

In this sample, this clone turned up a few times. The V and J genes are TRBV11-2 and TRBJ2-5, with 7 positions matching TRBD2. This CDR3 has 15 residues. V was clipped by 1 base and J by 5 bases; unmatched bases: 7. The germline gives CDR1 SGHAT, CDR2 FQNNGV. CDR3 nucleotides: TGTGCCAGCAGCTTAGCGCCAGCGGGGATCGAGACCCAGTACTTC. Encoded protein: CASSLAPAGIETQYF.

Here the CDR3 DNA reads TGTGCCAGCACCTTACAGGGGGGAACTGAAGCTTTCTTT. Its translation is CASTLQGGTEAFF. J is TRBJ1-1 and V is TRBV6-1, with TRBD1 identical over 8 bases. The CDR3 consists of 13 residues. V shed 7 bases, J shed 5 bases, and the junction held 6 bases outside the gene matches. The V gene's germline CDR1 is MNHNS and CDR2 SASEGT.

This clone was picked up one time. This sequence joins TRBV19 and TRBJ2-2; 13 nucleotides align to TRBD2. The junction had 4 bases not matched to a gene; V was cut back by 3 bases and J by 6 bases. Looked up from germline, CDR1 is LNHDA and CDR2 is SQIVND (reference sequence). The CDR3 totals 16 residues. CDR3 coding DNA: TGTGCCAGTAGTATGGGGACTAGCGGGGCTCCCGGGGAGCTGTTTTTT. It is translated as CASSMGTSGAPGELFF. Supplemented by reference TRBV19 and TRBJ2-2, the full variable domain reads DGGITQSPKYLFRKEGQNVTLSCEQNLNHDAMYWYRQDPGQGLRLIYYSQIVNDFQKGDIAEGYSVSREKKESFPLTVTSAQKNPTAFYLCASSMGTSGAPGELFFGEGSRLTVL.

This CDR3 is CASGRQVTEAFF. The DNA for the CDR3 is TGTGCCAGCGGTCGACAGGTTACTGAAGCTTTCTTT. The genes are TRBV2 and TRBJ1-1, with D possibly TRBD1 on 6 matching bases. Looked up from germline, CDR1 is SNHLY and CDR2 is FYNNEI. This CDR3 has 12 amino acids. Trimming took off 8 bases at V and 5 bases at J, with 12 bases between the two ends.

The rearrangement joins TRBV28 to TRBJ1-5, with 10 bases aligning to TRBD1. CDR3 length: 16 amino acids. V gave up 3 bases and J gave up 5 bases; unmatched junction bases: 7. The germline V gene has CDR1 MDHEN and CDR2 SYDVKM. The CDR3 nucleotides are TGTGCCAGCAGTTTCGTGGACAGGGGGATCGATCAGCCCCAGCATTTT. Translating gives CASSFVDRGIDQPQHF.

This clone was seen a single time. The CDR3 loop is CASRVDRRAYEQYF. The CDR3 nucleotides read TGTGCCAGCAGGGTCGACAGGCGCGCCTACGAGCAGTACTTC. This rearrangement joins TRBV5-6 to TRBJ2-7, with a possible D match to TRBD1 (6 bases). V dropped 5 bases and J dropped 2 bases, with 14 bases sitting between them. The CDR3 covers 14 residues. Germline assignment: CDR1 SGHDT and CDR2 YYEEEE.

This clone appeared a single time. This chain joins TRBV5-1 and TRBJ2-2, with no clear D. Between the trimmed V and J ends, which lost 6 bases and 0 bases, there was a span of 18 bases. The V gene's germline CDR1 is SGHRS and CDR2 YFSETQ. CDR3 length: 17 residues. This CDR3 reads CASTMMVSEANTGELFF. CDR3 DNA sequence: TGCGCCAGCACCATGATGGTTTCCGAGGCGAACACCGGGGAGCTGTTTTTT.

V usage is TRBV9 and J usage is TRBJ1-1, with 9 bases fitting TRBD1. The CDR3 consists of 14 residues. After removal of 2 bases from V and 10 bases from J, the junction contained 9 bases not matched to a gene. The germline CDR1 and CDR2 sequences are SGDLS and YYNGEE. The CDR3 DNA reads TGTGCCAGCAGCGTTGGACAGGGGACCTGGGGAGCTTTCTTT. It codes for CASSVGQGTWGAFF.